These T cell receptor beta chains were read from a single sample in a study of cytomegalovirus exposure and HLA in healthy donors. Clones were read by immunoSEQ multiplex PCR, and TCRdb kept only the in-frame ones, dropping some. This sample has 85,000 to 130,000 clones, with 65% to 90% found just once. Material: PBMCs. All receptors come from a woman aged 18 to 35 in good health and CMV-seronegative. Each CDR3 is given without its conserved first and last residue. Fields, in order: V gene, clone size, J gene, D gene, CDR3 protein. The D gene is left open where the match is weak. Where a row states a size, it is once, few, many or the class of an expanded clone; other rows omit it.

V gene: TRBV5-1; clone size: -; J gene: TRBJ2-7; D gene: -; CDR3 protein: ASSSGDPYEQY
V gene: TRBV4-1; clone size: -; J gene: TRBJ1-4; D gene: -; CDR3 protein: ASSQDRGQTEKLF
V gene: TRBV4-3; clone size: -; J gene: TRBJ1-2; D gene: -; CDR3 protein: ASSQETGRVGYT
V gene: TRBV11-2; clone size: -; J gene: TRBJ2-1; D gene: TRBD2; CDR3 protein: ASSKGLDSHEQF
V gene: TRBV6-5; clone size: -; J gene: TRBJ2-2; D gene: -; CDR3 protein: ASSYQQGNTGELF
V gene: TRBV7-9; clone size: -; J gene: TRBJ2-7; D gene: -; CDR3 protein: ASSSTGKGYEQY
V gene: TRBV18; clone size: -; J gene: TRBJ2-5; D gene: TRBD2; CDR3 protein: ASSPGAGGSRESQY
V gene: TRBV6-5; clone size: few; J gene: TRBJ1-5; D gene: -; CDR3 protein: ASSYSAGSNQPQH
V gene: TRBV7-2; clone size: few; J gene: TRBJ1-1; D gene: -; CDR3 protein: ASSLQGRMNTEAF
V gene: TRBV7-9; clone size: -; J gene: TRBJ2-3; D gene: -; CDR3 protein: ASSLIRVSTDTQY
V gene: TRBV6-5; clone size: few; J gene: TRBJ2-2; D gene: TRBD1; CDR3 protein: ASRDGAGGAGELF
V gene: TRBV5-1; clone size: -; J gene: TRBJ2-1; D gene: TRBD1; CDR3 protein: ASSWFRDRGYNEQF
V gene: TRBV29-1; clone size: -; J gene: TRBJ2-1; D gene: -; CDR3 protein: SVAPMADYNEQF
V gene: TRBV7-9; clone size: few; J gene: TRBJ1-1; D gene: -; CDR3 protein: ASSSVSRDTEAF
V gene: TRBV14; clone size: -; J gene: TRBJ1-6; D gene: -; CDR3 protein: ASSRGLGPNNSPLH
V gene: TRBV7-9; clone size: -; J gene: TRBJ2-1; D gene: TRBD2; CDR3 protein: ASSRGLAGGGEQF
V gene: TRBV5-1; clone size: few; J gene: TRBJ1-3; D gene: TRBD1; CDR3 protein: ASSNGTGSGNTIY
V gene: TRBV19; clone size: -; J gene: TRBJ2-7; D gene: TRBD1; CDR3 protein: ASSPRQGTDEQY
V gene: TRBV11-2; clone size: -; J gene: TRBJ1-2; D gene: TRBD1; CDR3 protein: ASSPGTGVGYT
V gene: TRBV28; clone size: once; J gene: TRBJ1-5; D gene: TRBD1; CDR3 protein: ASSFEATDRTYSNQPQH
V gene: TRBV29-1; clone size: -; J gene: TRBJ2-5; D gene: -; CDR3 protein: SVAHLSREETQY
V gene: TRBV25-1; clone size: -; J gene: TRBJ2-3; D gene: TRBD2; CDR3 protein: ASSESSGHSTDTQY
V gene: TRBV5-1; clone size: -; J gene: TRBJ2-6; D gene: -; CDR3 protein: ASSSEGGGANVLT
V gene: TRBV30; clone size: -; J gene: TRBJ2-5; D gene: -; CDR3 protein: AWSLGGLGETQY
V gene: TRBV5-4; clone size: -; J gene: TRBJ2-3; D gene: -; CDR3 protein: ASRRDTRTDTQY
V gene: TRBV5-6; clone size: -; J gene: TRBJ1-1; D gene: -; CDR3 protein: ASSSGPNTEAF
V gene: TRBV11-2; clone size: -; J gene: TRBJ1-5; D gene: TRBD1; CDR3 protein: ASSLGTGGYSNQPQH
V gene: TRBV7-8; clone size: -; J gene: -; D gene: -; CDR3 protein: ASSFSPRDLRSLNEQY